These 24 T cell receptor beta chains were sequenced from one sample in a study of T cell responses to AZD1222 COVID-19 vaccine (dated by TCRdb to the early 2020s). The time point label, read with the paper, signifies: about 28 days (+/-7) after the second vaccine dose. Libraries were made using the immunoSEQ multiplex PCR assay. TCRdb limited this immuneACCESS table to in-frame rearrangements with V and J called. A share of clones is missing; checked studies link under half to unresolved V genes, and the rest is unexplained. This sample has some 86,000 clones in its table, and roughly nine tenths of those were observed once. Of the sample, 5.4% falls within the top ten clones. The input for sequencing was peripheral blood, taken 28 days after the second AZD1222 dose. These receptors all come from an adult who received the AZD1222 COVID-19 vaccine.

J is TRBJ2-7 and V is TRBV10-3; D is perhaps TRBD1 or TRBD2 (6 bases each). The CDR3 totals 13 residues. Germline-derived CDR1 and CDR2 are ENHRY and SYGVKD. V was clipped by 8 bases and J by 0 bases, with 11 bases between them. This chain's CDR3 is CAISRGHSYEQYF. CDR3 sequence (DNA): TGTGCCATCTCTCGGGGGCACTCCTACGAGCAGTACTTC.

The V and J genes are TRBV27 and TRBJ2-5; D unclear. The CDR3 is 13 amino acids. V was trimmed by 0 bases and J by 4 bases, leaving 6 bases between them. Germline V CDR1 and CDR2: MNHEY, SMNVEV (reference sequence). In DNA form, the CDR3 reads TGTGCCAGCAGTTTATCTTCCGGAGAGACCCAGTACTTC. This encodes CASSLSSGETQYF.

The rearrangement links TRBV14 to TRBJ2-1; 12 nucleotides agree with TRBD1. Losses at the gene ends were 3 bases for V and 4 bases for J; bases not matched to a gene: 1. Germline V gives CDR1 SGHDN, CDR2 FVKESK. The CDR3 length is 15 residues. Here the CDR3 reads CASSQGQGAYNEQFF. CDR3 sequence (DNA): TGTGCCAGCAGCCAGGGACAGGGGGCATACAATGAGCAGTTCTTC.

The CDR3 nucleotides read TGTGCCAGCAGCTCCCGGGACAGGGGGGATGGCTACACCTTC. This translates into CASSSRDRGDGYTF. The V and J genes are TRBV5-4 and TRBJ1-2; 11 bases align to TRBD1. Germline V gives CDR1 SGHNT, CDR2 YYREEE (reference sequence). Germline trimming cut 3 bases from V and 6 bases from J; bases unmatched to any gene: 4. The CDR3 extends over 14 amino acids. Drawing the rest from reference TRBV5-4 and TRBJ1-2, the complete variable domain is ETGVTQSPTHLIKTRGQQVTLRCSSQSGHNTVSWYQQALGQGPQFIFQYYREEENGRGNFPPRFSGLQFPNYSSELNVNALELDDSALYLCASSSRDRGDGYTFGSGTRLTVV.

The chain joins TRBV12-3 or TRBV12-4 to TRBJ2-7; D might be TRBD2 (5 bases). There are 13 residues in the CDR3. V lost 2 bases and J lost 6, with 11 bases in between. DNA of the CDR3: TGTGCCAGCAGTTTACTCAGCCGGGGCGAGCAGTACTTC. This gives the protein CASSLLSRGEQYF.

In this sample, this clone turned up a few times. V is TRBV2 and J is TRBJ2-1; D is perhaps TRBD1 (5 bases). V lost 2 bases and J 3 bases, leaving 11 bases between the germline ends. Germline loops: CDR1 SNHLY, CDR2 FYNNEI. This CDR3 contains 15 residues. This chain's CDR3 is CASSEFSQGYNEQFF. DNA for the CDR3: TGTGCCAGCAGTGAATTCAGCCAGGGCTACAATGAGCAGTTCTTC.

The chain recombines TRBV5-4 with TRBJ2-7, with TRBD1 matching 7 bases. Germline-derived CDR1 and CDR2 are SGHNT and YYREEE (reference sequence). V trimming: 4 bases; J trimming: 6 bases; junction bases outside the gene matches: 7. The CDR3 has 13 residues. The DNA of the CDR3 is TGTGCCAGCAGCCTGGACAGGCGGGCCGAGCAGTACTTC. It is translated as CASSLDRRAEQYF.

The chain is built from TRBV10-2 and TRBJ1-1; TRBD1 aligns across 7 bases. The CDR3 extends over 14 amino acids. The germline CDR1 and CDR2 sequences are WSHSY and SAAADI. V gave up 6 bases and J gave up 1 base; unmatched junction bases: 5. The DNA of the CDR3 is TGCGCCAGCAGGGGACAGCTAGAGAACACTGAAGCTTTCTTT. The encoded protein is CASRGQLENTEAFF.

V usage is TRBV4-1 and J usage is TRBJ1-2; D call uncertain. Germline CDR1 reads MGHRA; CDR2 reads YSYEKL. With 1 base removed from V and 2 bases from J, the gap between germline ends came to 14 bases. The CDR3 has 16 residues. CDR3 nucleotide sequence: TGCGCCAGCAGCCAAGGCGGGAAGGGATCGAACTATGGCTACACCTTC. Protein: CASSQGGKGSNYGYTF.

The chain joins TRBV10-3 to TRBJ1-1; maybe TRBD1 (5 bases). Trimming took off 0 bases at V and 1 base at J, with 9 bases between the two ends. There are 15 residues in the CDR3. Germline V gives CDR1 ENHRY, CDR2 SYGVKD. CDR3 nucleotides: TGTGCCATCAGTGAGTCAGCAGGGAGGAACACTGAAGCTTTCTTT. Translation gives CAISESAGRNTEAFF.

The rearrangement uses TRBV21-1 and TRBJ1-3. TRBV21-1 is reported as a pseudogene. This CDR3 is built from 14 residues. DNA of the CDR3: TGTGCCAGCAGCACGAACACTATTGGAAACACCATATATTTT. This sequence encodes CASSTNTIGNTIYF.

V gene TRBV30 combines with J gene TRBJ1-2; D is unresolved. CDR3 size: 12 residues. V was pared by 0 bases and J by 8 bases, with 10 bases between. In germline, CDR1 is GTSNPN, CDR2 SVGIG (reference sequence). CDR3 protein: CAWSVQREGYTF. CDR3 in DNA: TGTGCCTGGAGTGTACAACGGGAGGGCTACACCTTC.

This clone was detected a few times. The chain is built from TRBV6-2 or TRBV6-3 and TRBJ1-1, with D unclear. CDR3 length: 13 amino acids. The V gene lost 5 bases and the J gene lost 10 bases, with 17 bases spanning the gap. Germline V gives CDR1 MNHEY, CDR2 SVGEGT. Here the CDR3 reads CASSGRDPTPAFF. In DNA form, the CDR3 reads TGTGCCAGCAGTGGCCGGGATCCCACCCCAGCTTTCTTT.

The chain links TRBV5-1 to TRBJ2-1, with TRBD2 identical over 10 bases. V was pared by 4 bases and J by 5 bases, with 3 bases of the junction left unmatched. Germline CDR1 SGHRS, CDR2 YFSETQ. The length of the CDR3 is 14 residues. The CDR3 region is CASSASGGHNEQFF. The CDR3 DNA reads as TGCGCCAGCAGCGCTAGCGGGGGCCACAATGAGCAGTTCTTC.

This clone appeared once. The chain combines TRBV28 with TRBJ1-1; D remains ambiguous. This CDR3 comprises 13 residues. The V gene lost 8 bases and the J gene lost 11 bases, with 21 bases spanning the gap. Looked up from germline, CDR1 is MDHEN and CDR2 is SYDVKM. The CDR3 sequence is CASEPSRVVPAFF. CDR3 DNA: TGTGCCAGCGAGCCTTCCCGGGTGGTCCCGGCTTTCTTT.

This sequence joins TRBV9 and TRBJ2-2; 8 nucleotides agree with TRBD2. The CDR3 totals 15 residues. Trimming at V came to 0 bases and at J to 9 bases, leaving 7 bases not matched to a gene. Per the germline V gene, CDR1 is SGDLS and CDR2 is YYNGEE. Written as DNA, the CDR3 is TGTGCCAGCAGCGTAGAGACAGCTAGCGGGCGGGAGCTGTTTTTT. This translates into CASSVETASGRELFF.

The chain combines TRBV6-2 or TRBV6-3 with TRBJ1-5; TRBD1 matches 7 bases. Germline assignment: CDR1 MNHEY and CDR2 SVGEGT. V trimming: 1 base; J trimming: 9 bases; junction bases outside the gene matches: 6. The CDR3 extends over 14 amino acids. The CDR3 sequence: CASSYLQGGLPQHF. In DNA form, the CDR3 reads TGTGCCAGCAGTTACTTGCAGGGGGGGTTGCCCCAGCATTTT.

The V gene is TRBV11-2, the J gene TRBJ2-7; D is ambiguous. V lost 5 bases to trimming and J lost 2 bases, with 4 bases between them. From germline, CDR1 is SGHAT and CDR2 FQNNGV. This CDR3 contains 11 residues. The CDR3 here is CASSPAYEQYF. In DNA form, the CDR3 reads TGTGCCAGCAGCCCCGCCTACGAGCAGTACTTC.

The chain uses TRBV24-1 and TRBJ1-1; D is unresolved. Germline assignment: CDR1 KGHDR and CDR2 SFDVKD. The CDR3 loop spans 12 amino acids. Trimming removed 4 bases at V and 1 base at J, with 3 bases between. CDR3 coding DNA: TGTGCCACCAGTGACCCGAACACTGAAGCTTTCTTT. Its translation: CATSDPNTEAFF.

The gene calls are TRBV5-1 and TRBJ1-1; D gene uncertain. The germline CDR1 and CDR2 sequences are SGHRS and YFSETQ. The CDR3 has 12 residues. Trimming removed 1 base from V and 1 base from J, with 2 bases in between. The CDR3 reads CASSLRNTEAFF. CDR3 DNA sequence: TGCGCCAGCAGCTTGCGGAACACTGAAGCTTTCTTT.

The rearrangement uses TRBV3-1 (or the pseudogene TRBV3-2) and TRBJ1-6, with 7 bases that match TRBD1. CDR1 and CDR2 (germline): LGHDT, YNNKEL (reference sequence). The CDR3 extends over 14 amino acids. Trimming cost V 10 bases and J 0 bases; bases outside gene matches: 3. The CDR3 loop reads CATTGSSYNSPLHF. Here the CDR3 DNA reads TGTGCCACGACAGGGAGCTCCTATAATTCACCCCTCCACTTT.

The chain joins TRBV27 to TRBJ1-2; D uncertain. The V gene's germline CDR1 is MNHEY and CDR2 SMNVEV (reference sequence). The CDR3 has 15 amino acids. V was clipped by 6 bases and J by 0 bases, with 14 bases between them. CDR3 protein: CASSPLYNSNYGYTF. In DNA form, the CDR3 reads TGTGCCAGCAGCCCCCTTTACAACTCTAACTATGGCTACACCTTC.

V and J are TRBV5-4 and TRBJ2-3; 11 bases line up with TRBD2. The CDR3 is 17 amino acids. Germline CDR1 SGHNT, CDR2 YYREEE (reference sequence). Trimming took 5 bases from V and 0 from J; bases not matched to a gene: 8. The CDR3 bases are TGTGCCAGCAGTCTCGGGACTAGCGGCCAAAGCACAGATACGCAGTATTTT. This gives the protein CASSLGTSGQSTDTQYF.

The chain has TRBV5-1 and TRBJ1-2, with D uncertain. This CDR3 region has 14 residues. Trimming left V 0 bases short and J 2 bases short, with 8 bases between. CDR1 is SGHRS and CDR2 is YFSETQ in the germline V gene. This CDR3 reads CASSLAEGNYGYTF. CDR3 in DNA: TGCGCCAGCAGCTTGGCCGAAGGGAACTATGGCTACACCTTC.